Following are 27 T cell receptor beta chains from one sample sequenced in a study of Ad26.COV2.S vaccination and SARS-CoV-2 variants. Profiling relied on immunoSEQ multiplex PCR, and the TCRdb table lists in-frame clones only, not all of them. The sample holds fewer than 500,000 clones, around 90% seen once. Treatment of the sample: some 19 received Ad26.COV2.S at low or high dose, single or two shots; a few received placebo; per-sample allocation not given. On day 63 after the first injection, vaccine and placebo recipients gave samples. Source: peripheral blood, taken in a trial of Ad26.COV2.S vaccine versus placebo. The receptors were sampled from a person aged 18-65 years who received the Ad26.COV2.S COVID-19 vaccine or a placebo.

J is TRBJ1-5 and V is TRBV6-5; D unresolved. CDR1 MNHEY and CDR2 SVGAGI come from the germline V gene. V gave up 0 bases and J gave up 3 bases, with 9 bases separating them. The CDR3 extends over 15 amino acids. The CDR3 here is CASSYSTSHNQPQHF. As DNA, the CDR3 is TGTGCCAGCAGTTACTCGACCAGCCACAATCAGCCCCAGCATTTT.

The chain carries TRBV6-2 or TRBV6-3 and TRBJ2-1; 9 bases agree with TRBD2. The germline gives CDR1 MNHEY, CDR2 SVGEGT. The trim removed 5 bases at V and 4 bases at J, leaving 3 bases unmatched. The CDR3 runs to 14 residues. CDR3 in DNA: TGTGCCAGCAGTGGGCTAGCGGGGTACAATGAGCAGTTCTTC. Encoded protein: CASSGLAGYNEQFF.

The rearrangement uses TRBV7-8 and TRBJ2-7; 9 bases map to TRBD1. Germline lookup yields CDR1 SGHVS and CDR2 FQNEAQ. The J segment lost 6 bases and the V segment lost 0 bases, leaving 6 bases of the junction unmatched. There are 15 residues in the CDR3. The CDR3 sequence: CASSLAGTGSVEQYF. For the CDR3, the DNA is TGTGCCAGCAGCTTAGCCGGGACAGGGTCGGTCGAGCAGTACTTC.

The chain joins TRBV30 to TRBJ2-1, with D possibly TRBD2 on 6 matching bases. Germline-derived CDR1 and CDR2 are GTSNPN and SVGIG (reference sequence). The CDR3 spans 14 residues. The ends were cut back, 4 bases at V and 2 bases at J, with 12 bases in the middle. For the CDR3, the DNA is TGTGCCTGGATAGTGGAGGGGACCTACAATGAGCAGTTCTTC. Amino acids: CAWIVEGTYNEQFF.

The chain links TRBV7-9 to TRBJ2-7; D not certain. The CDR3 length is 13 residues. The germline V gene has CDR1 SEHNR and CDR2 FQNEAQ (reference sequence). Trimming took 1 base from V and 5 from J, leaving 9 bases between them. Written as DNA, the CDR3 is TGTGCCAGCAGCTTAGAACTTTTAAACGAGCAGTACTTC. Encoded protein: CASSLELLNEQYF.

V and J are TRBV3-1 (or the pseudogene TRBV3-2) and TRBJ2-3; 9 nucleotides align to TRBD2. The CDR3 is 17 amino acids. Germline assignment: CDR1 LGHDT and CDR2 YNNKEL (reference sequence). V lost 0 bases, J lost 5 bases, and 9 bases stayed unmatched. CDR3 residues: CASSQDPGGRAGDTQYF. The CDR3 nucleotides read TGTGCCAGCAGCCAAGATCCCGGCGGGAGGGCGGGAGATACGCAGTATTTT.

The gene calls are TRBV19 and TRBJ1-2; perhaps TRBD1 as D (5 bases). The CDR3 has 18 residues. Per germline, CDR1 LNHDA and CDR2 SQIVND (reference sequence). V lost 4 bases, J lost 7 bases, and 28 bases lay in between. The CDR3 reads CASSKAEIGAGRYFGYTF. CDR3 nucleotide sequence: TGTGCCAGTAGTAAAGCTGAGATTGGGGCAGGGAGGTACTTTGGCTACACCTTC.

CDR3 DNA sequence: TGCGCCAGCAGCCAAGATAAACAGGGCGGGTACGAGCAGTACTTC. Its translation is CASSQDKQGGYEQYF. This chain links TRBV4-1 with TRBJ2-7; maybe TRBD1 (6 bases). CDR3 length equals 15 residues. Trimming pared 0 bases from V and 4 bases from J, leaving 13 bases between. CDR1 is MGHRA, CDR2 YSYEKL, per germline.

V is TRBV9 and J is TRBJ2-3; a possible D gene is TRBD2 (6 bases). Trimming shortened V by 1 base and J by 8 bases, and 17 bases separated the two germline ends. The germline V gene encodes CDR1 SGDLS and CDR2 YYNGEE. This CDR3 comprises 15 residues. CDR3 DNA: TGTGCCAGCAGCGTATCTAGCGAAGGTTGTGGTACGCAGTATTTT. It yields the protein CASSVSSEGCGTQYF.

This chain links TRBV19 with TRBJ1-6; D is undetermined. V was cut by 7 bases and J by 13 bases, with 14 bases left in between. The CDR3 sequence is 12 residues long. Germline values: CDR1 LNHDA, CDR2 SQIVND (reference sequence). The CDR3 protein is CASKEGILPLHF. The CDR3 region has the DNA TGTGCCAGTAAGGAGGGCATTCTGCCCCTCCACTTT. The whole variable domain, filled in from reference TRBV19 and TRBJ1-6, reads DGGITQSPKYLFRKEGQNVTLSCEQNLNHDAMYWYRQDPGQGLRLIYYSQIVNDFQKGDIAEGYSVSREKKESFPLTVTSAQKNPTAFYLCASKEGILPLHFGNGTRLTVT.

J is TRBJ2-5 and V is TRBV6-5; D is tentatively TRBD1 or TRBD2 (5 bases each). The germline CDR1 and CDR2 sequences are MNHEY and SVGAGI. The germline V and J ends were trimmed by 5 bases and 5 bases, with 12 bases remaining between them. The CDR3 runs 13 residues. The CDR3 sequence is CASSRGPEETQYF. The CDR3 coding sequence is TGTGCCAGCAGTAGGGGACCCGAGGAGACCCAGTACTTC.

The chain uses TRBV19 and TRBJ1-5; TRBD1 agrees at 7 bases. This CDR3 spans 15 amino acids. From germline, CDR1 is LNHDA and CDR2 SQIVND (reference sequence). Trimming removed 0 bases from V and 6 bases from J; junction bases left unmatched: 5. DNA of the CDR3: TGTGCCAGTAGTATAGAAGGGGGCGAGGTTCAGCCCCAGCATTTT. This sequence encodes CASSIEGGEVQPQHF. The complete variable domain, with remaining parts taken from reference TRBV19 and TRBJ1-5, reads DGGITQSPKYLFRKEGQNVTLSCEQNLNHDAMYWYRQDPGQGLRLIYYSQIVNDFQKGDIAEGYSVSREKKESFPLTVTSAQKNPTAFYLCASSIEGGEVQPQHFGDGTRLSIL.

This clone occurred a few times. The chain couples TRBV5-1 to TRBJ2-1; 14 positions agree with TRBD2. Germline V gene sequence: CDR1 SGHRS, CDR2 YFSETQ. The CDR3 totals 19 residues. V lost 3 bases and J lost 1; bases outside the gene matches: 9. The CDR3 loop is CASSYRLAGGPGSYNEQFF. DNA for the CDR3: TGCGCCAGCAGCTACCGACTAGCGGGAGGGCCAGGGTCCTACAATGAGCAGTTCTTC.

V usage is TRBV6-6 and J usage is TRBJ1-3; 7 bases are shared with TRBD1. The CDR3 length is 21 residues. V lost 6 bases, J lost 3 bases, and 26 bases stayed unmatched. Germline assignment: CDR1 MNHNY and CDR2 SVGAGI (reference sequence). The CDR3 DNA reads TGTGCCAGCAGCGCCCTAGCTCGACAGGGAAAGAGAGCCCACCGTGGAAACACCATATATTTT. Residues: CASSALARQGKRAHRGNTIYF.

The chain employs TRBV7-5 and TRBJ2-7. TRBV7-5 corresponds to a pseudogene. CDR3 length: 14 residues. CDR3 bases: TGTGTCAGTACGGTTCGGTCCTGGGGCTACGAGCAGTACTTC. Translating gives CVSTVRSWGYEQYF.

This clone appeared a single time. This rearrangement joins TRBV10-3 to TRBJ1-1, with 8 positions matching TRBD1. The V gene's germline CDR1 is ENHRY and CDR2 SYGVKD. This CDR3 region has 15 residues. V lost 4 bases to trimming and J lost 0 bases; unmatched junction nucleotides: 4. CDR3 sequence: CAISGGQGVNTEAFF. CDR3 bases: TGTGCCATCAGTGGTGGACAGGGAGTGAACACTGAAGCTTTCTTT.

The chain recombines TRBV28 with TRBJ2-1, with 12 bases that match TRBD2. The CDR3 sequence is 15 residues long. From germline, CDR1 is MDHEN and CDR2 SYDVKM. V shed 5 bases and J 7 bases; nucleotides not matched to a gene: 6. The CDR3 DNA is TGTGCCAGCAGTACTCGGACTAGCGGGATTAATGAGCAGTTCTTC. Translating it yields CASSTRTSGINEQFF.

The genes are TRBV29-1 and TRBJ2-2, with D possibly TRBD1 on 5 matching bases. The V gene lost 4 bases and the J gene lost 1 base, with 13 bases spanning the gap. Per germline, CDR1 SQVTM and CDR2 ANQGSEA. The CDR3 covers 15 residues. CDR3 coding DNA: TGCAGCGTTGCATCCCAGGGCTGGAACACCGGGGAGCTGTTTTTT. This gives the protein CSVASQGWNTGELFF.

The chain uses TRBV6-2 or TRBV6-3 and TRBJ2-7; D unclear. This CDR3 has 16 amino acids. The V gene lost 0 bases and the J gene lost 0 bases, with 12 bases spanning the gap. Germline V lookup: CDR1 MNHEY, CDR2 SVGEGT. CDR3 amino acids: CASSYSNSLYSYEQYF. CDR3 DNA: TGTGCCAGCAGTTACTCGAACTCGTTATACTCCTACGAGCAGTACTTC.

This clone was counted a single time. J is TRBJ2-5 and V is TRBV29-1, with unresolved D. V was pared by 5 bases and J by 7 bases, with 20 bases between. The CDR3 is made up of 14 amino acids. Germline values: CDR1 SQVTM, CDR2 ANQGSEA. The DNA for the CDR3 is TGCAGCGTTCGGGCGTCAACCAACCTAGGGACCCAGTACTTC. It translates to CSVRASTNLGTQYF.

The rearrangement uses TRBV2 and TRBJ2-1; tentatively, D is TRBD1 (6 bases). Germline CDR1 is SNHLY and CDR2 is FYNNEI. The CDR3 loop spans 12 amino acids. The V end was cut by 6 bases, the J end by 8 bases, with 11 bases between. This chain's CDR3 is CASSVQGYEQFF. The DNA of the CDR3 is TGTGCCAGCAGCGTACAGGGCTATGAGCAGTTCTTC.

The gene calls are TRBV9 and TRBJ2-1; D uncertain. CDR1 is SGDLS, CDR2 YYNGEE, per germline. V was cut by 3 bases and J by 1 base, with 14 bases left in between. This CDR3 is built from 16 residues. CDR3 nucleotide sequence: TGTGCCAGCAGCGCCCCGGGTGTACTTTCCTACAATGAGCAGTTCTTC. Protein sequence: CASSAPGVLSYNEQFF.

V and J are TRBV4-1 and TRBJ1-5, with TRBD1 matching over 7 bases. Trimming took 1 base from V and 5 from J; bases not matched to a gene: 8. The CDR3 runs 16 residues. Germline CDR1 and CDR2: MGHRA and YSYEKL. The chain's CDR3 is CASSQGDRAPHQPQHF. The CDR3, as DNA: TGCGCCAGCAGCCAAGGAGACAGGGCCCCCCATCAGCCCCAGCATTTT.

The rearrangement joins TRBV12-3 or TRBV12-4 to TRBJ2-2, with D uncertain. V was trimmed by 3 bases and J by 5 bases, leaving 7 bases between them. This CDR3 has 13 residues. CDR3 loop: CASSFIQTGELFF. In DNA form, the CDR3 reads TGTGCCAGCAGTTTCATACAGACCGGGGAGCTGTTTTTT.

The CDR3 DNA sequence: TGTGCCAGTAGTATAAGAGAGACCTCAGATACGCAGTATTTT. Protein sequence: CASSIRETSDTQYF. The chain couples TRBV19 to TRBJ2-3; no firm D call. This CDR3 has 14 residues. The germline CDR1 and CDR2 sequences are LNHDA and SQIVND (reference sequence). The V and J ends lost 2 bases and 4 bases respectively, with 10 bases between them.

The chain joins TRBV5-5 to TRBJ1-4; D gene unclear. This CDR3 comprises 14 residues. Trimming pared 0 bases from V and 8 bases from J, leaving 11 bases between. Germline CDR1 reads SGHKS; CDR2 reads YYEKEE (reference sequence). The CDR3 nucleotides are TGTGCCAGCAGCTTGGTGGGAGTGGAGGAAAAACTGTTTTTT. Its protein is CASSLVGVEEKLFF.

This sequence joins TRBV5-1 and TRBJ2-2, with a tentative D call TRBD1 (5 bases). V lost 7 bases and J lost 7, with 20 bases in between. There are 15 residues in the CDR3. CDR1 is SGHRS and CDR2 is YFSETQ in the germline V gene. For the CDR3, the DNA is TGCGCCAGCTCCTCCCAGCCTATCCAGGGCGGGGAGCTGTTTTTT. This translates into CASSSQPIQGGELFF.